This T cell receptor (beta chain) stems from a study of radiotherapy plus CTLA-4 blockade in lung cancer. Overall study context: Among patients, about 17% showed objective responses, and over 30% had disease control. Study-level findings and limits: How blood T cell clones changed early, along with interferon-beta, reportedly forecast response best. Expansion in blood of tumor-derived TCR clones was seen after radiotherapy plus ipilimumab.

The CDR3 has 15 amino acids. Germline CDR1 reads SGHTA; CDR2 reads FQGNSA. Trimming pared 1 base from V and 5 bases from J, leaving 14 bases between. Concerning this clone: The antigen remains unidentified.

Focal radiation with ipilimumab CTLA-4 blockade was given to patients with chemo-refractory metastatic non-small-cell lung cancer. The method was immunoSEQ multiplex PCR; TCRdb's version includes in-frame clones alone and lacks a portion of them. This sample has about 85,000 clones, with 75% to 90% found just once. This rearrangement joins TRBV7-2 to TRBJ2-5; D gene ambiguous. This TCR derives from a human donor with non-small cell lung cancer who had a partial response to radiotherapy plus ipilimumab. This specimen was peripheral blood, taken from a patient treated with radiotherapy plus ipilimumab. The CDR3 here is CASSLVPANGETQYF. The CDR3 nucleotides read TGTGCCAGCAGCTTAGTCCCCGCTAACGGGGAGACCCAGTACTTC.